This TCR beta chain was sequenced during a study of T cells in localized non-small cell lung cancer. Method: immunoSEQ multiplex PCR; TCRdb's copy keeps in-frame clones and lacks some. The sample has 25,000 to 35,000 clones; around 77% are singletons. Deletions cut 5 bases from V and 1 base from J, with 11 bases between. Germline values: CDR1 SGHVS, CDR2 FNYEAQ. The CDR3 is 14 residues long. The chain uses TRBV7-6 and TRBJ1-1; D gene uncertain. Sequenced material: peripheral blood, taken before any cancer treatment. This sequence originates from a male donor at least 60 years old with stage III squamous cell lung carcinoma. The CDR3 region has the DNA TGTGCCAGCAGCCGAGGGTGGCCGAACACTGAAGCTTTCTTT. Translated: CASSRGWPNTEAFF. Using reference TRBV7-6 and TRBJ1-1 for the parts outside the CDR3, the full variable domain is GAGVSQSPRYKVTKRGQDVALRCDPISGHVSLYWYRQALGQGPEFLTYFNYEAQQDKSGLPNDRFSAERPEGSISTLTIQRTEQRDSAMYRCASSRGWPNTEAFFGQGTRLTVV.